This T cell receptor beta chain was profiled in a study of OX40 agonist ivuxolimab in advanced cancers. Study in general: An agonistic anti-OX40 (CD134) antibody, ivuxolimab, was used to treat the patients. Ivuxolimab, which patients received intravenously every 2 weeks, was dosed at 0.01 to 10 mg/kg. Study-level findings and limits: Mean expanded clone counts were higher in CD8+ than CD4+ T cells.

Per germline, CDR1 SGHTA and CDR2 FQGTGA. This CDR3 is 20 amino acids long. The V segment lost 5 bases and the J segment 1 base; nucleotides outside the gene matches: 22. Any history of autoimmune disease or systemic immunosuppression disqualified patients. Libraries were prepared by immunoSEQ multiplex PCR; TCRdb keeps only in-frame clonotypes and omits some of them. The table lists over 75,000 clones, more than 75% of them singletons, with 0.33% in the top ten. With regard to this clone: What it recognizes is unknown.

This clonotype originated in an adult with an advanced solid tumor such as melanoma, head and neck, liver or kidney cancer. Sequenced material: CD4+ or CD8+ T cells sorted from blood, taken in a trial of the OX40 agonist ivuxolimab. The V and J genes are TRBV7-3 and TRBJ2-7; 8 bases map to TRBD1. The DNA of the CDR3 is TGTGCCAGCAGCCCGACAACAGGACAGGGAATTCGGGGAGTTTCCTACGAGCAGTACTTC. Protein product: CASSPTTGQGIRGVSYEQYF.